Sequencing of this TCR beta chain was carried out in a study of TIL therapy for anti-PD-1-resistant metastatic lung cancer (dated by TCRdb to 2020 to 2023). Some background on the complete study: Before any PD-1/PD-L1 blockade was given, tumors were harvested, nivolumab was then administered, and patients who progressed went on to receive lymphodepletion, an infusion of expanded TIL, and IL-2. Most of the cohort had lung adenocarcinoma, several tumors were EGFR-mutant and two were ALK-rearranged, and half of the patients were current or former smokers. A median non-synonymous tumor mutation burden of about 1.5 mutations per megabase was determined across the cohort by whole-exome sequencing. Tumor and peripheral blood T cell receptor beta sequencing was used to track clonotypes across tumor, expanded TIL product and serial blood samples. Enrolled patients had a median age of around 56 years (range 38-75) and a median tumor PD-L1 proportion score of around 5.9%.

The immunoSEQ v3 hsTCRB kit was used to amplify TCR beta CDR3 regions from genomic DNA through bias-controlled multiplex PCR. TCR libraries were sequenced on an Illumina NextSeq 500 to 2 million to 2.5 million read pairs for survey level or roughly 5-6.5 million for deep level. The published analysis was carried out like this. V, D and J genes were assigned, non-productive sequences were removed, and clonality was reported by immunoSEQ Analyzer software. Repertoires were compared using productive Simpson clonality and Morisita overlap index of productive TRB rearrangements between infused TIL and blood. Absolute clonotype counts in blood were estimated by multiplying the lymphocyte count by the CD3+ fraction and by the productive frequency of the clone. TCRdb obtained this table from immuneACCESS and retained in-frame rearrangements with V and J assigned. These tables miss some clones; where compared with another copy, unresolved V genes account for less than half of the shortfall, and the remainder is unexplained. V and J calls and clone size are as listed in that table; D and trimming were resolved from the DNA. This sample gives about 60,000 clones in total; roughly 84% of them show up just once. The top ten hold just over 2.5% of the sample.

A word on this clone: Its antigen is still unknown. No much larger clone is present one base from it, and per-base qualities are unavailable.

The time point label on this specimen signifies: pre-treatment sample, taken before nivolumab and TIL therapy. Adults with stage 4 NSCLC were enrolled from late 2017 to early 2020 in a dual-center phase I trial. The samples were drawn from an open-label, single-arm phase I trial testing tumor-infiltrating lymphocyte therapy combined with nivolumab in advanced non-small cell lung cancer. Blood mononuclear cells from EDTA tubes were separated on a Ficoll gradient and snap-frozen as pellets, and DNA was extracted from the cells using a Qiagen mini-prep kit. What the authors observed across the whole study: The cohort was highly selected, with more treatment-naive, never-smoker and oncogene-addicted patients than typical, limiting generalizability. The baseline peripheral repertoire was partially replaced by infused TIL clonotypes, which then decayed over months, and persistence showed no apparent association with response. The study protocol defined all tumor marker inferences as exploratory.

The germline V gene supplies CDR1 SGHRS and CDR2 YFSETQ. At the junction V is shortened by 4 bases and J by 1 base; bases outside the gene matches: 7. The CDR3 goes from the cysteine to the phenylalanine over 16 residues. The kept DNA is CDR3 alone, 48 bases in frame from the first base. Specimen: blood, collected at baseline. The rearrangement combines TRBV5-1 with TRBJ1-5, with 8 middle bases fitting TRBD1. The receptor was derived from a person aged 25 to 85 with non-small cell lung cancer. The sequenced DNA is TGCGCCAGCAGCGGGGTCGACAGGGGCAGCAATCAGCCCCAGCATTTT. Its translation is CASSGVDRGSNQPQHF.